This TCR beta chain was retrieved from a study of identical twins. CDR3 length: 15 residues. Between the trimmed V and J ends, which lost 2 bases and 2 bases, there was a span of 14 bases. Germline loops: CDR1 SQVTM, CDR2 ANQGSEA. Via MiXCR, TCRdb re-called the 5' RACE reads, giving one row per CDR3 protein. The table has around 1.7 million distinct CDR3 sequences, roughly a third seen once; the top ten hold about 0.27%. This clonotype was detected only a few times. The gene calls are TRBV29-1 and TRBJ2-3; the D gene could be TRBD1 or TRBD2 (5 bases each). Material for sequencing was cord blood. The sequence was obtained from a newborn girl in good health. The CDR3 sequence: CSVETGTPSTDTQYF. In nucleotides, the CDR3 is TGCAGCGTTGAAACCGGGACCCCATCCACAGATACGCAGTATTTT.